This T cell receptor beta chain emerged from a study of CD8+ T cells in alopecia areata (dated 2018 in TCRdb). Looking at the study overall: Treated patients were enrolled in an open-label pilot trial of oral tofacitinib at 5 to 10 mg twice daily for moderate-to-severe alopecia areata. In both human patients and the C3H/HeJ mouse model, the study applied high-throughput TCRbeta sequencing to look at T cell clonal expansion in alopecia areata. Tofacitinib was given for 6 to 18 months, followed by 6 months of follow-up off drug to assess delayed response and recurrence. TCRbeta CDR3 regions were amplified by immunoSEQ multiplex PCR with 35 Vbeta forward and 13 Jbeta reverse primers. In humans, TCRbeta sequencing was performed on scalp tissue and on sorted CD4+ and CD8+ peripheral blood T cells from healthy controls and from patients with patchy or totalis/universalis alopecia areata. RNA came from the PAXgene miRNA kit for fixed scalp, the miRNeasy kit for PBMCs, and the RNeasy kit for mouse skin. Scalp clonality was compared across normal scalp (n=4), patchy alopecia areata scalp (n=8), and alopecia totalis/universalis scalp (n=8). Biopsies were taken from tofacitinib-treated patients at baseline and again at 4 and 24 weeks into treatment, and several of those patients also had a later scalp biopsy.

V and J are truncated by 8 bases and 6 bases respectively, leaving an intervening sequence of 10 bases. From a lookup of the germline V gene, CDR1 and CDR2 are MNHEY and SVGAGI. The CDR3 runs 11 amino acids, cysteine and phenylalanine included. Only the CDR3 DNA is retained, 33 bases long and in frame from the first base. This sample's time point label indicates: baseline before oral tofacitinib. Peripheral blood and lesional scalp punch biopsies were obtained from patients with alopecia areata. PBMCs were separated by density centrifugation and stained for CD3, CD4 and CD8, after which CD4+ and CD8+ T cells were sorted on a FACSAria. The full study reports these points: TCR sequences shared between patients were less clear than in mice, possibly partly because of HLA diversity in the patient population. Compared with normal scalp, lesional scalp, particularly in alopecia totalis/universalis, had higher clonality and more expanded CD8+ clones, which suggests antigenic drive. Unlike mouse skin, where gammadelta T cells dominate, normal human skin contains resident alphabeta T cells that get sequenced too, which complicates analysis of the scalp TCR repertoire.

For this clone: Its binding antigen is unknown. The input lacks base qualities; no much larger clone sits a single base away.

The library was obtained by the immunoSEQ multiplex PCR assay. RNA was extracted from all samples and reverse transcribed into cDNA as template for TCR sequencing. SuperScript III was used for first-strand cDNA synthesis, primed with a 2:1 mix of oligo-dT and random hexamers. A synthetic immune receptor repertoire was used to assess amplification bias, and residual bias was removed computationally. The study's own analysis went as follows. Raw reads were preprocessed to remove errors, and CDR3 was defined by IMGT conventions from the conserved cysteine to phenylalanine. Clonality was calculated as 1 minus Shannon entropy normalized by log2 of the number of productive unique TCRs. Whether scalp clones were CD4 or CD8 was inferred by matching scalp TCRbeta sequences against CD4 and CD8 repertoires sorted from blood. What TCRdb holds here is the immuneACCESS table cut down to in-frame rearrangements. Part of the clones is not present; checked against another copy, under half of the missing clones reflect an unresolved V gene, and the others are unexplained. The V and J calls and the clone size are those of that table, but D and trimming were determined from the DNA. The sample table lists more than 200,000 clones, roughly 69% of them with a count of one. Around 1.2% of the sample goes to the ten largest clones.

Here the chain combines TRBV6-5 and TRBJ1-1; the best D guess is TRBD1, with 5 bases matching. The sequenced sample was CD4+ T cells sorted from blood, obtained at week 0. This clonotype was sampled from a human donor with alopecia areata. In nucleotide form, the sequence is TGTGCCAGCTACCGGGGACCTGAAGCTTTCTTT. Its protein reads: CASYRGPEAFF.